The source of this T cell receptor beta chain is a study of cytomegalovirus exposure and HLA in healthy donors (dated by TCRdb to the late 2010s). About the full investigation: An earlier analysis of roughly 630 of the donors reported roughly 300 Gb of sequence data and about 100 million unique TCR beta sequences from roughly 180 million T cells. Roughly 300 gigabases of sequencing data and around 90 million unique TCR sequences made up an early release that covered approximately 620 HLA-typed donors. Of the roughly 400 genotyped donors, 80% to 90% were placed in the genetic ancestry cluster associated with self-reported Caucasian donors. The aim of the study was to test whether cataloging public T cell receptors could identify signatures of past pathogen exposure. Using immunosequencing, the study profiled T cell repertoires from about 610 subjects and related those repertoires to cytomegalovirus serostatus. In addition to the first cohort of about 650 subjects, a separate validation cohort of approximately 130 different subjects was used. High-throughput TCR immunosequencing, statistical association of individual TCRs with disease status, and machine learning were combined to predict cytomegalovirus infection status. To study patterns of TCR occurrence, a later analysis re-analyzed previously published TCR beta repertoires from hundreds of donors and added high-resolution HLA genotyping. In the later analysis, no new phenotypic data were used to find candidate immune exposures; instead, reliance was placed on TCR beta sequences and their occurrence across donors. In an earlier analysis of 587 of the donors, high-throughput TCR beta sequencing was used to judge whether each TCR beta V gene segment behaved as functional or pseudogenic. Donor age, sex, ethnicity and CMV serostatus were collected together with the repertoire data. A later genetic analysis used genome-wide SNP genotypes for about three fifths of the roughly 700 donors, treating that subset as a discovery cohort. All discovery cohort repertoires had been generated on a single sequencing platform. HLA typing included class I and class II loci at four-digit resolution. The number of typed donors differed by locus: about 620-640 for A, B, C, DRB1 and DQB1; 522 for DQA1; approximately 600 for DPA1; and roughly 450 for DPB1. Several DR-DQ haplotypes were treated as single units for association and clustering because of strong linkage in the cohort. Among 398 genotyped donors of the cohort, an average of around 250,000 unique TCR beta nucleotide sequences was sequenced per donor, of which 15% to 20% were non-productive. On the study overall, not on this receptor specifically: A further reported finding was that TCR beta sequences accurately predicted the HLA-A and HLA-B alleles for most subjects in the first cohort. Because counts were too low, about 18 rarely observed V segments, including chromosome 9 orphons, were excluded from the earlier analysis of a few hundred of the donors. At a false discovery rate of 0.05, a later analysis linked roughly 17,000 TCR beta sequences to specific HLA alleles. Some IMGT-functional V segments, including TRBV6-2 and TRBV6-3, could not be distinguished by the 87-base-pair reads and were therefore excluded. CMV serostatus was the only immune exposure information available for the cohort. According to a later analysis, TCR association rates differed among HLA loci, with DRB1 alleles showing the most associated TCRs and HLA-C alleles showing the fewest. The authors suggested that the approach could potentially be generalized to other disease states and immunological phenotypes. A later analysis reported that several top co-occurrence clusters appeared linked to parvovirus B19, influenza, CMV and Epstein-Barr virus. Linkage disequilibrium might explain the correlated functional status among segregating V segments, but an unknown experimental factor could not be ruled out. Most CMV-associated TCR beta chains appeared to be HLA-restricted in a later analysis, and the HLA associations seemed to be driven largely by CMV exposure. Compared with equally common non-associated chains, HLA-associated TCR beta chains in a later analysis were more clonally expanded and had lower generation probabilities. The sequencing pipeline was judged likely to have produced a cluster of highly shared sequence variants as a technical artifact. A later genetic analysis reported fewer N-insertions in productive TCRs among donors in an Asian-associated ancestry cluster than the roughly 700-donor mean. In an earlier analysis of approximately 590 of the donors, most TCR beta V segments were observed in productive rearrangements about 87% or about 30% of the time, broadly matching IMGT annotations. The classifier was reported to diagnose cytomegalovirus status with high specificity and sensitivity in both the original cohort and the validation cohort. Most TCR sequences were seen in very few donors, while some public TCRs were found in many individuals. A total of roughly 160 TCR beta chains were listed by the study as associated with cytomegalovirus. Because some donors lacked HLA typing at each locus, the association tests relied only on the typed subset. Only TCR beta chains were sequenced in this cohort, and the absence of alpha or paired-chain data limited detectable features. V-gene and J-gene trimming of TCR beta chains was associated with a missense DCLRE1C variant in a later genetic analysis, and the association was replicated in an independent cohort. When HLA alleles, especially DR and DQ, strongly co-occurred, attributing TCR associations to individual alleles was difficult. Three of the identified cytomegalovirus-associated TCR beta chains were confirmed in vitro to be specific for cytomegalovirus antigens. Sequencing depth was assumed to be roughly uniform across donors in the presence/absence analyses, though that assumption may not hold.

The cohort comprised 550 to 700 healthy bone marrow donors. Cohort members were all nominally healthy when sampled, although unrecorded immune exposures were likely present. The donor tested CMV seropositive and was one of the 289 seropositive cohort members. A peripheral blood sample was collected from each donor, and TCR beta sequencing was performed on peripheral blood mononuclear cells. Genomic DNA was extracted from the blood cell samples with the Qiagen DNeasy Blood Extraction Kit. Libraries were built with the immunoSEQ multiplex PCR assay. A mixture of 60 forward primers for TCR Vbeta segments and 13 reverse primers for TCR Jbeta segments was used in the multiplex PCR. A multiplex PCR assay on genomic DNA amplified the CDR3 region of rearranged TCR beta genes. The amplified TCR beta libraries were sequenced on the Illumina HiSeq System as 87-base-pair reads. The source study handled its data this way. Across the roughly 670 repertoires, a later analysis counted 75 million to 90 million unique TCR beta chains, 9 million to 14 million of which were shared by at least two donors. To remove PCR and sequencing errors, raw reads were error-corrected and collapsed into unique sequences using a nearest-neighbor algorithm that merged closely related sequences. Alignment of CDR3 sequences to IMGT reference sequences was used to assign V, D and J gene segments. Each retained sequence needed at least a six-nucleotide match to both a V gene segment and a J gene segment. Rearrangements were called productive when the CDR3 lacked stop codons and stayed in frame with V and J; all others were non-productive. Following IMGT convention, CDR3 was defined as the stretch from the second conserved V-encoded cysteine up to the conserved J-encoded phenylalanine. The earlier analysis of 587 of the donors excluded sequences that lacked an unambiguous match to a single V gene segment. In an earlier analysis of a few hundred of the donors, V segments were called functional above 56.7% productive rearrangements and were called segregating when the between-donor standard deviation exceeded 5%. A statistical classification framework was built for diagnosing cytomegalovirus status from the catalog of TCR beta chain sequences. In a later analysis, TCR nucleotide sequences were compared against IMGT/GENE-DB human TR gene sequences so that V and J genes could be assigned. In a later analysis, CDR3 sequences and most-parsimonious VDJ recombination scenarios were assigned using the TCRdist pipeline. In a later analysis, each TCR beta chain was defined by its CDR3 amino acid sequence together with its V-gene family, and reads lacking a unique V-gene family were excluded. A later analysis removed several hundred highly shared, low-generation-probability nucleotide sequences to deal with suspected cross-contamination and a sequencing artifact. For each public chain, a later analysis derived a clonal expansion index from normalized ranks of inferred template counts within each repertoire. In a later analysis, generation probabilities were computed with a VDJ recombination model fitted to out-of-frame rearrangements, and the resulting probabilities were checked against IGoR. Hypergeometric tests were used in a later analysis to score TCR-TCR, TCR-HLA and TCR-CMV co-occurrence, with a repertoire-size bias correction applied to the TCR pairs. False discovery rates were estimated in a later analysis by permuting HLA or CMV assignments 20 times. In a later analysis, co-occurring TCRs were grouped using DBSCAN, and TCRdist sequence similarity was added for clustering within HLA-allele-positive subsets. Repertoires with fewer than 30,000 or more than 120,000 public chains were left out of co-occurrence clustering, as were roughly five repertoires with anomalous nucleotide sharing. This is the immuneACCESS table as TCRdb keeps it, with only in-frame sequences that have V and J called. A part of the clones is gone; compared with another copy, unresolved V genes explain less than half, and the rest is unexplained. V and J calls and clone size are those listed in that table; D and trimming were worked out from the DNA. For this sample there are more than 60,000 clones; approximately 80% appear just once. Approximately 8.9% of the sample rests with the top ten.

Including the terminal cysteine and phenylalanine, the CDR3 comprises 18 residues. Of the read, only the CDR3 DNA is kept; its 54 bases are in frame from base 1. From V the trimming removes 0 bases and from J it removes 0 bases, while the gene matches leave 11 bases of the junction unaccounted for. Reading the germline V gene (reference sequence) gives CDR1 GTSNPN and CDR2 SVGIG. In its sample, this clone was seen a few times. No cognate antigen has been identified for it. Within one base of it there is no much larger clone, and no base qualities were kept. Source material: PBMCs. This sequence uses TRBV30 and TRBJ1-5; the central 7 bases match TRBD1. The receptor comes from a woman between 35 and 50 years old in good health and CMV-seropositive. In nucleotides, the sequence is TGTGCCTGGAGTGTGTGGAGGGGGCTCGGGGATAGCAATCAGCCCCAGCATTTT. Its protein product is CAWSVWRGLGDSNQPQHF. The variable domain in full, with residues beyond the CDR3 obtained from the reference TRBV30 and TRBJ1-5 genes, is SQTIHQWPATLVQPVGSPLSLECTVEGTSNPNLYWYRQAAGRGLQLLFYSVGIGQISSEVPQNLSASRPQDRQFILSSKKLLLSDSGFYLCAWSVWRGLGDSNQPQHFGDGTRLSIL.